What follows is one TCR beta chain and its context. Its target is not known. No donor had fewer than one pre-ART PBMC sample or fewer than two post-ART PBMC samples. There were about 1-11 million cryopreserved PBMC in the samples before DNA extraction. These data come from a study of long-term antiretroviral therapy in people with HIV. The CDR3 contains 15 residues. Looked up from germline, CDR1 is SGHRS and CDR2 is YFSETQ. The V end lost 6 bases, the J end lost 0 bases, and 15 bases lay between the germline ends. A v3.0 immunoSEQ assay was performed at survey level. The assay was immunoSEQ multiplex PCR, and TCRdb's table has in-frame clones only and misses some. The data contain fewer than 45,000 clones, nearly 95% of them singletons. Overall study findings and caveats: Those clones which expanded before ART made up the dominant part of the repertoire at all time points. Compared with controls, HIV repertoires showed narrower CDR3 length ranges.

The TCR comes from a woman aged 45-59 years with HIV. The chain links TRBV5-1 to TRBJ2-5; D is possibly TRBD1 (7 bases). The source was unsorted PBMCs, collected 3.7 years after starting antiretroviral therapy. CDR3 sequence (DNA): TGCGCCAGCAAACGCGGGACAGAATACCAAGAGACCCAGTACTTC. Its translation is CASKRGTEYQETQYF.